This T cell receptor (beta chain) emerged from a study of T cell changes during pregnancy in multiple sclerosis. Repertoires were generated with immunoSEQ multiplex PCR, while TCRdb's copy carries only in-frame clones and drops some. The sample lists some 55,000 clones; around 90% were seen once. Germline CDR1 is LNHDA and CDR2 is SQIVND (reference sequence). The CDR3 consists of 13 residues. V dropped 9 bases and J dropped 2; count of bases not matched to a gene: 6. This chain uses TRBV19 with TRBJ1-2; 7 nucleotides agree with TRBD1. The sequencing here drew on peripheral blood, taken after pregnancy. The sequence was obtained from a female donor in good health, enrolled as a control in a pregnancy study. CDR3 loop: CASKGGQNYGYTF. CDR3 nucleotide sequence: TGTGCCAGCAAAGGGGGACAGAACTATGGCTACACCTTC.